This entry features one T cell receptor (beta chain) sequence. This entry belongs to a study of blood T cell repertoires in COVID-19. The CDR3 covers 14 residues. Looked up from germline, CDR1 is SGHDN and CDR2 is FVKESK. V was pared by 6 bases and J by 4 bases, with 6 bases of the junction left unmatched. Assay: immunoSEQ multiplex PCR; the TCRdb copy retains only in-frame clones and omits some. The table lists some 130,000 clones, around 84% of them singletons, with about 2.6% in the top ten. The sequence came from a man in his forties with acute COVID-19. The sample comprised PBMCs or T cells enriched from blood (not recorded which). The V gene is TRBV14, the J gene TRBJ2-1, with 7 bases matching TRBD1. CDR3 amino acids: CASSSGDRYNEQFF. CDR3 coding DNA: TGTGCCAGCAGTTCCGGGGACAGATACAATGAGCAGTTCTTC.